Included here is one T cell receptor (beta chain) sequence, with context. Time point described: newly diagnosed GD, antithyroid drugs for less than 3 months. Scientists built the TCR library using RNA that was extracted from PBMCs. Diagnosing Graves' disease relied on the American Thyroid Association guidelines. TCR beta libraries were built with iRepertoire HTBI primers and Arm-PCR of CDR3 regions. Using its own MiXCR run on the multiplex PCR reads, TCRdb lists one record per CDR3 protein. The repertoire holds about 610,000 distinct CDR3 sequences, with about 16% as singletons. This specimen belongs to a study of regulatory T cells in long-lasting Graves disease. This CDR3 spans 12 amino acids. Trimming cost V 3 bases and J 8 bases, with 8 bases left between them. CDR1 is SGHRS, CDR2 YFSETQ, per germline. These data are also associated with another study on T cells in Graves' hyperthyroidism and ophthalmopathy.

This chain connects TRBV5-1 to TRBJ1-4, with D maybe TRBD1 (6 bases). This TCR was sampled from a man between 18 and 35 years old with Graves disease. The sample here was peripheral blood mononuclear cells (PBMCs), taken at new diagnosis, from a patient treated with antithyroid drugs. CDR3 protein: CASSYQGEKLFF. For the CDR3, the DNA is TGCGCCAGCAGCTACCAGGGGGAAAAACTGTTTTTT.